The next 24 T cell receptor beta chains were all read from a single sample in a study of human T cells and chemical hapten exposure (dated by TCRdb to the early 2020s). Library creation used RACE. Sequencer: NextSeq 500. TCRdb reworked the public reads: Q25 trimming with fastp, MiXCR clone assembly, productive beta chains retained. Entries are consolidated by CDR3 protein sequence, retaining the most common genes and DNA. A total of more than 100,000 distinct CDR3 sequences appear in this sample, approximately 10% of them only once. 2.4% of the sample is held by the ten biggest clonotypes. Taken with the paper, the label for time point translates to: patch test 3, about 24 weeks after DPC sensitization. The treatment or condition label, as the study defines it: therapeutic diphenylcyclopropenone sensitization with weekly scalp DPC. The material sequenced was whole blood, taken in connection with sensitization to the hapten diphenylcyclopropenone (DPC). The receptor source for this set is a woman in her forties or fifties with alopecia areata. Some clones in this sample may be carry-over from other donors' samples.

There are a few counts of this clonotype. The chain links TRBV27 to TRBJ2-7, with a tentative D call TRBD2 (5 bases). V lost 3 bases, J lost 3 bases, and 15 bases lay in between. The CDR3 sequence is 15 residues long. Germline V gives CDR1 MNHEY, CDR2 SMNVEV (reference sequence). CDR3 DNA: TGTGCCAGCAGTTTGGGTCCGCGGGCCTACTACGAGCAGTACTTC. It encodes CASSLGPRAYYEQYF.

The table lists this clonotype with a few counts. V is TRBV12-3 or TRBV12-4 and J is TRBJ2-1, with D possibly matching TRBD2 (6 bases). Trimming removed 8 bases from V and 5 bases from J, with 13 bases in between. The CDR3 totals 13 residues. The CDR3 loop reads CASLKAGDNEQFF. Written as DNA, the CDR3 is TGTGCCAGCCTCAAAGCGGGTGACAATGAGCAGTTCTTC.

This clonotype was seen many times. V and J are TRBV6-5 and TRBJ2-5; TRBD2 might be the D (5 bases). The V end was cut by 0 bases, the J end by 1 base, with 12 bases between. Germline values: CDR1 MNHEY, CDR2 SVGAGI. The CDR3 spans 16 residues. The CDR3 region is CASSYSIPGSQETQYF. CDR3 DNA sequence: TGTGCCAGCAGTTACTCGATTCCGGGATCCCAAGAGACCCAGTACTTC.

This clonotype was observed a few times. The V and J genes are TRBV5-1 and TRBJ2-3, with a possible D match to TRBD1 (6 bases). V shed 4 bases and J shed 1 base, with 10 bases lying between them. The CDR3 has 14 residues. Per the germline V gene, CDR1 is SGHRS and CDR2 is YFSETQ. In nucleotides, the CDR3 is TGCGCCAGCAGCCAGACAGGACGCACAGATACGCAGTATTTT. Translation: CASSQTGRTDTQYF.

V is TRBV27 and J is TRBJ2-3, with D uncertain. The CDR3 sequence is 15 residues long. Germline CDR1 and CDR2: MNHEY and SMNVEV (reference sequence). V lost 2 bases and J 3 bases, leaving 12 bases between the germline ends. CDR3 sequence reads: CASSLVAGRTDTQYF. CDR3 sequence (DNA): TGTGCCAGCAGTTTAGTCGCAGGAAGGACAGATACGCAGTATTTT.

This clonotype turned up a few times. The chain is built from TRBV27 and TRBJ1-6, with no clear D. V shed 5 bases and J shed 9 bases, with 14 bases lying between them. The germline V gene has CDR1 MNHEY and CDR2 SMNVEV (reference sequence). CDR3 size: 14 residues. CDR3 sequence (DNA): TGTGCCAGCAGTCCCCGGGCCACTTCTTCACCCCTCCACTTT. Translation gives CASSPRATSSPLHF.

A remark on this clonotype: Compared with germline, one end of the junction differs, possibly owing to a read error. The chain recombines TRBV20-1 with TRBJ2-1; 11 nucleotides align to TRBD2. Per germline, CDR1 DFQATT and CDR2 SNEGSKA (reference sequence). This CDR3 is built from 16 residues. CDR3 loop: CSASGTSGISNNEQFF. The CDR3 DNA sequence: TGCAGTGCTTCCGGGACTAGCGGAATCTCCAACAATGAGCAGTTCTTC.

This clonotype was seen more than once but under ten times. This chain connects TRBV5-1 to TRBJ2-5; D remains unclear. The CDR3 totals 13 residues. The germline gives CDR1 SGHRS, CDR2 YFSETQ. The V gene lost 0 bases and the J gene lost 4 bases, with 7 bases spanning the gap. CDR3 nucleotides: TGCGCCAGCAGCTTGGCCAGTCCAGAGACCCAGTACTTC. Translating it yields CASSLASPETQYF.

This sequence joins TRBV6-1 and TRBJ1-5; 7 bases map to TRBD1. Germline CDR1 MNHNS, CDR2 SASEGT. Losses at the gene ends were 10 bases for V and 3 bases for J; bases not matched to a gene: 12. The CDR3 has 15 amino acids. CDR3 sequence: CATLVGTAINQPQHF. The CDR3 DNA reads TGTGCCACTTTGGTCGGGACAGCCATCAATCAGCCCCAGCATTTT.

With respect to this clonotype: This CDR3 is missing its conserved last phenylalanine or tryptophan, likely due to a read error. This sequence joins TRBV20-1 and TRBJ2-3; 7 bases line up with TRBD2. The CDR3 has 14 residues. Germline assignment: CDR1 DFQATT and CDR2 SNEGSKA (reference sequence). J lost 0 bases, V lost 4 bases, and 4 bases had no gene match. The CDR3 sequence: CSAKAGVSTDTQYL. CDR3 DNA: TGCAGTGCTAAGGCGGGGGTGAGCACAGATACGCAGTATTTG.

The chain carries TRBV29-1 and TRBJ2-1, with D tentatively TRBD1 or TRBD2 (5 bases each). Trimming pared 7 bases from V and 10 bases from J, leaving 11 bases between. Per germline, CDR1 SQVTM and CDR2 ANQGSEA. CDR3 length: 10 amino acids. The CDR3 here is CSAGTEEQFF. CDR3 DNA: TGCAGCGCCGGGACCGAGGAGCAGTTCTTC.

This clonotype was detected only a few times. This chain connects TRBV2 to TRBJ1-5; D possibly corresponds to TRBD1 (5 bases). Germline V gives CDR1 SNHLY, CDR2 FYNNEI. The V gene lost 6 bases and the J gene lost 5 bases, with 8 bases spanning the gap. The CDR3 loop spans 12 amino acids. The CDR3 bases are TGTGCCAGCAGCGGGGGTGATCAGCCCCAGCATTTT. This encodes CASSGGDQPQHF.

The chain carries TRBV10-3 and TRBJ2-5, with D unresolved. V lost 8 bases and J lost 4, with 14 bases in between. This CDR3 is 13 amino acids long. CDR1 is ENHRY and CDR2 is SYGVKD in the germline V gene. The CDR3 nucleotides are TGTGCCATCCGGGTTCCGGGTGGAGAGACCCAGTACTTC. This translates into CAIRVPGGETQYF.

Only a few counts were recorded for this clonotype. In DNA form, the CDR3 reads TGTGCCAGCAGCGTAGCCGACTACAATGAGCAGTTCTTC. It codes for CASSVADYNEQFF. The chain uses TRBV9 and TRBJ2-1; D ambiguous. This CDR3 spans 13 amino acids. Per the germline V gene, CDR1 is SGDLS and CDR2 is YYNGEE. The V gene lost 0 bases and the J gene lost 3 bases, with 4 bases spanning the gap.

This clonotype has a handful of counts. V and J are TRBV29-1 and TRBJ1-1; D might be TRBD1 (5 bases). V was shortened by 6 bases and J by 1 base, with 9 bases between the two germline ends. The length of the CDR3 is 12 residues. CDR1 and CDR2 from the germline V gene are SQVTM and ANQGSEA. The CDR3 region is CSVGQANTEAFF. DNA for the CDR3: TGCAGCGTCGGACAAGCGAACACTGAAGCTTTCTTT.

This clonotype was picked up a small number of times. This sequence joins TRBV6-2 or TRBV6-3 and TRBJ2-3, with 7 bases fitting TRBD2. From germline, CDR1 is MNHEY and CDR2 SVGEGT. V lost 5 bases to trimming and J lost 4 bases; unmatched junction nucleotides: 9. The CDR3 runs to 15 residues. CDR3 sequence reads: CASSGWTSSADTQYF. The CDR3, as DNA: TGTGCCAGCAGTGGATGGACTAGTTCCGCAGATACGCAGTATTTT.

This chain's CDR3 is CSVERGEGGNTIYF. The CDR3 DNA reads TGCAGCGTTGAAAGAGGGGAGGGAGGAAACACCATATATTTT. The chain combines TRBV29-1 with TRBJ1-3, with D perhaps TRBD1 (5 bases). Trimming pared 2 bases from V and 4 bases from J, leaving 12 bases between. CDR1 is SQVTM, CDR2 ANQGSEA, per germline. The CDR3 is 14 residues long.

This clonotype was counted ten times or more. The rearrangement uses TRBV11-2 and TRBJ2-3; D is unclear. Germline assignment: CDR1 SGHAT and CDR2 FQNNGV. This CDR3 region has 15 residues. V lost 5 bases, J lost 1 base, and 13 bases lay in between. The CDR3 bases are TGTGCCAGCAGCCCGGGTCCGAAAGGCACAGATACGCAGTATTTT. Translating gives CASSPGPKGTDTQYF.

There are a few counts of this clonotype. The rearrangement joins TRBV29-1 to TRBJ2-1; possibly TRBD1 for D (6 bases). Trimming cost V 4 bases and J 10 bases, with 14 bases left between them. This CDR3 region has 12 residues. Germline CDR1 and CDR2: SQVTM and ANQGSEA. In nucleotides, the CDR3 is TGCAGCGTTGCTCTACAGGGAGACGAGCAGTTCTTC. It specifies CSVALQGDEQFF.

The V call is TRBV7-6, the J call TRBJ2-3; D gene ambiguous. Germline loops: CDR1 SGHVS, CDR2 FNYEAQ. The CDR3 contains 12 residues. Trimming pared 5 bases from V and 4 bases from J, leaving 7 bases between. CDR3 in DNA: TGTGCCAGCAGCAAGATTGCAGATACGCAGTATTTT. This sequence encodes CASSKIADTQYF.

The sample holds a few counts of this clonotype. DNA of the CDR3: TGTGCCAGCAGTTTACAGGGGATAAGGCCCCAGCATTTT. Translation: CASSLQGIRPQHF. The chain links TRBV28 to TRBJ1-5; perhaps TRBD1 as D (6 bases). V was shortened by 2 bases and J by 9 bases, with 11 bases between the two germline ends. In germline, CDR1 is MDHEN, CDR2 SYDVKM. This CDR3 is 13 amino acids long. The variable domain in full, with the rest retrieved from reference TRBV28 and TRBJ1-5, is DVKVTQSSRYLVKRTGEKVFLECVQDMDHENMFWYRQDPGLGLRLIYFSYDVKMKEKGDIPEGYSVSREKKERFSLILESASTNQTSMYLCASSLQGIRPQHFGDGTRLSIL.

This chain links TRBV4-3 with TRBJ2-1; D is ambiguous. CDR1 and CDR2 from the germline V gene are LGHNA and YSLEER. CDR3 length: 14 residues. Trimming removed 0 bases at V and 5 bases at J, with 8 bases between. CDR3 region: CASSQDGVDNEQFF. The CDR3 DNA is TGCGCCAGCAGCCAAGATGGGGTAGACAATGAGCAGTTCTTC.

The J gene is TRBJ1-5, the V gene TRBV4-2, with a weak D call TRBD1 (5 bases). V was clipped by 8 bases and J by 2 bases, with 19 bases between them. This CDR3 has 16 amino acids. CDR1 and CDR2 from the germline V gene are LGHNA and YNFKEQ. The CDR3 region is CASGEGPLGGNQPQHF. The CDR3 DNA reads TGTGCCAGCGGAGAGGGACCCCTGGGCGGCAATCAGCCCCAGCATTTT.

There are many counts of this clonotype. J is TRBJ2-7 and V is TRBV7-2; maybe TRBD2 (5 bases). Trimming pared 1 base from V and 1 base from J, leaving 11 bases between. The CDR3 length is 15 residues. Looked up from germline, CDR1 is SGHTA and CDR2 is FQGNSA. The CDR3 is CASSLVVTGSYEQYF. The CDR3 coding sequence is TGTGCCAGCAGCTTAGTGGTGACGGGGTCCTACGAGCAGTACTTC.